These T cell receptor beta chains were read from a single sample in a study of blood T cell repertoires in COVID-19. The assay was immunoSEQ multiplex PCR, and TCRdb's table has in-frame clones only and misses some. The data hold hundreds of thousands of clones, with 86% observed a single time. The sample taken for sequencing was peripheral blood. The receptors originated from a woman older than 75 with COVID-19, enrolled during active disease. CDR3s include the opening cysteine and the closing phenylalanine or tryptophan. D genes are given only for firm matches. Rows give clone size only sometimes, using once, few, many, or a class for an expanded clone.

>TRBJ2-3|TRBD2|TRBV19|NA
CASSMGTSGGTDTQYF
TGTGCCAGTAGTATGGGGACTAGCGGGGGCACAGATACGCAGTATTTT
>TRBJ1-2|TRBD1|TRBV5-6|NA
CASSLQGARGYTF
TGTGCCAGCAGCTTACAGGGGGCACGGGGCTACACCTTC
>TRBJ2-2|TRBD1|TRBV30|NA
CAWREGQQSGELFF
TGTGCCTGGAGAGAGGGACAGCAAAGCGGGGAGCTGTTTTTT
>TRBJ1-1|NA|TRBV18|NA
CASSTLKNTEAFF
TGTGCCAGCTCAACACTTAAGAACACTGAAGCTTTCTTT
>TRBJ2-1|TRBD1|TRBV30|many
CAWSPGGREQFF
TGTGCCTGGAGTCCAGGGGGCAGGGAGCAGTTCTTC
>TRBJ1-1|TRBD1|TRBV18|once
CASSQRGQGRNTEAFF
TGTGCCAGCTCACAAAGGGGACAGGGAAGGAACACTGAAGCTTTCTTT
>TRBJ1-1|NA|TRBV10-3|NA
CAQRDSLNTEAFF
TGTGCCCAGCGCGACAGTTTGAACACTGAAGCTTTCTTT
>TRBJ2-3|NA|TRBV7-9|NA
CASSSSDTQYF
TGTGCCAGCAGCTCATCAGATACGCAGTATTTT
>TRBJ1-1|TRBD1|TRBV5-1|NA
CASSTGQGGTEAFF
TGCGCCAGCAGCACCGGACAGGGCGGCACTGAAGCTTTCTTT
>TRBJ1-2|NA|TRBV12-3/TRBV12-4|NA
CASSPPTTRGYTF
TGTGCCAGCAGCCCCCCGACGACGAGGGGCTACACCTTC
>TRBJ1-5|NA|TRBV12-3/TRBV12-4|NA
CATMGGPNQPQHF
TGTGCCACCATGGGGGGACCCAATCAGCCCCAGCATTTT
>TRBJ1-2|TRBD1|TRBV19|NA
CASSMDRDDGYTF
TGTGCCAGTAGTATGGACAGGGATGATGGCTACACCTTC
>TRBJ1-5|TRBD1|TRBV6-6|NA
CASSPGQGIGEQPQHF
TGTGCCAGCAGTCCGGGACAGGGCATCGGAGAACAGCCCCAGCATTTT
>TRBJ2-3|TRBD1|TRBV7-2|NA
CASSIGDRARYTDTQYF
TGTGCCAGCAGCATTGGGGACAGGGCTCGGTACACAGATACGCAGTATTTT
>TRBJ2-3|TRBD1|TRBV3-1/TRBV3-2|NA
CASSQSGDREDTQYF
TGTGCCAGCAGCCAGTCAGGAGACAGGGAAGATACGCAGTATTTT
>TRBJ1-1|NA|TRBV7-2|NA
CASSQYRAVTEAFF
TGTGCCAGCAGCCAATACAGGGCGGTTACTGAAGCTTTCTTT
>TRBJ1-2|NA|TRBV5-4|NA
CASSLAGFLAGYTF
TGTGCCAGCAGCTTGGCGGGGTTCTTGGCTGGCTACACCTTC
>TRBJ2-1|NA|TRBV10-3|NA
CAISAGQTNEQFF
TGTGCCATCAGCGCGGGACAGACCAATGAGCAGTTCTTC
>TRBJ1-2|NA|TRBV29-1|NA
CSVRGTESYGYTF
TGCAGCGTTCGGGGGACGGAGAGCTATGGCTACACCTTC
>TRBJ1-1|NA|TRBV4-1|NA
CASSQGQQMNTEAFF
TGCGCCAGCAGCCAAGGACAGCAAATGAACACTGAAGCTTTCTTT
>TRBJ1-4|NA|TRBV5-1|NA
CASSPGGSANEKLFF
TGCGCCAGCAGCCCCGGGGGGTCAGCTAATGAAAAACTGTTTTTT
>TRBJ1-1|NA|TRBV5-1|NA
CASSYSGTEAFF
TGCGCCAGCAGTTATTCAGGGACTGAAGCTTTCTTT
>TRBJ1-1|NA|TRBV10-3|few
CAISESGGNTEAFF
TGTGCCATCAGTGAGTCAGGGGGGAACACTGAAGCTTTCTTT
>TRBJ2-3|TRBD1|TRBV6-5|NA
CASNPRAGGLDTQYF
TGTGCCAGCAACCCCAGGGCAGGGGGATTGGATACGCAGTATTTT
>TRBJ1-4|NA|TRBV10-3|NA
CAISGTSGTRNEKLFF
TGTGCCATCAGTGGGACCTCCGGGACACGAAATGAAAAACTGTTTTTT
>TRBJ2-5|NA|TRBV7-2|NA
CASSLGQGLGTQYF
TGTGCCAGCAGCTTGGGGCAGGGGTTGGGGACCCAGTACTTC
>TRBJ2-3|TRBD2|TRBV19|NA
CASGGLAGGTDTQYF
TGTGCCAGTGGCGGACTAGCGGGGGGCACAGATACGCAGTATTTT
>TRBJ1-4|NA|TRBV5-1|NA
CASSLSDSDEKLFF
TGCGCCAGCAGCTTGTCGGACAGTGATGAAAAACTGTTTTTT
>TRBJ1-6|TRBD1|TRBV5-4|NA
CASSGGTGASSYNSPLHF
TGTGCCAGCAGCGGAGGGACAGGGGCCAGCTCCTATAATTCACCCCTCCACTTT
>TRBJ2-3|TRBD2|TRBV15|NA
CATSRGGSTDTQYF
TGTGCCACCAGCAGGGGGGGGAGCACAGATACGCAGTATTTT
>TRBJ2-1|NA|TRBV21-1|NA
CASSKGPGGYNEQFF
TGTGCCAGCAGCAAAGGTCCAGGGGGGTACAATGAGCAGTTCTTC
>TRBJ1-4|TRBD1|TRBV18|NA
CASSPPGGAGEKLFF
TGTGCCAGCTCACCGCCAGGGGGCGCAGGAGAAAAACTGTTTTTT
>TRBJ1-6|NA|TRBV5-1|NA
CASSPTGDGTSPLHF
TGCGCCAGCAGCCCGACAGGTGATGGGACTTCACCCCTCCACTTT
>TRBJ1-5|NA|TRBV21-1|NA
CASSKVGTDSNQPQHF
TGTGCCAGCAGCAAAGTAGGGACAGATAGCAATCAGCCCCAGCATTTT
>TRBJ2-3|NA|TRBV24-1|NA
CATSEARATDTQYF
TGTGCCACCAGTGAGGCCAGGGCCACAGATACGCAGTATTTT
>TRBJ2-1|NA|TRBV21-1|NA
CASSKNGADRGDYNEQFF
TGTGCCAGCAGCAAGAATGGGGCGGACAGGGGGGACTACAATGAGCAGTTCTTC